These 32 T cell receptor beta chains were all obtained from the same sample, sequenced in a study of CD8+ T cells in alopecia areata (dated by TCRdb to between 2017 and 2018). The library was generated by the immunoSEQ multiplex PCR assay. For TCR sequencing, RNA was extracted from every sample and reverse transcribed into cDNA to serve as template. This immuneACCESS table, as held by TCRdb, lists in-frame sequences with V and J called but not all clones. Of the missing ones, under half trace to an unresolved V gene in checked studies; the others have no known cause. The sample yields more than 85,000 clones; roughly 42% were counted once. Roughly 0.83% of the sample goes to the ten largest clones. The sequenced sample consisted of CD4+ T cells sorted from blood. The origin of the receptors is a human donor with alopecia areata.

This chain connects TRBV29-1 to TRBJ2-5; the match to TRBD2 covers 7 bases. The CDR3 has 15 residues. With V trimmed by 6 bases and J by 1 base, 11 bases remained unmatched. Germline lookup yields CDR1 SQVTM and CDR2 ANQGSEA. CDR3 sequence: CSVLRSGGTQETQYF. The CDR3, as DNA: TGCAGCGTCCTCCGATCGGGGGGTACCCAAGAGACCCAGTACTTC.

Only a few counts were recorded for this clone. The chain uses TRBV29-1 and TRBJ2-4, with D possibly TRBD2 on 7 matching bases. Germline V gene sequence: CDR1 SQVTM, CDR2 ANQGSEA. V was trimmed by 1 base and J by 9 bases, leaving 13 bases between them. There are 13 residues in the CDR3. The CDR3 protein is CSVEAQRGGIQYF. Written as DNA, the CDR3 is TGCAGCGTTGAAGCCCAAAGGGGGGGCATTCAGTACTTC.

J is TRBJ2-5 and V is TRBV29-1; D not certain. The germline V and J ends were trimmed by 4 bases and 8 bases, with 17 bases remaining between them. Germline CDR1 reads SQVTM; CDR2 reads ANQGSEA. The CDR3 sequence is 13 residues long. The CDR3 DNA reads TGCAGCGTTGCCCGACTGCTCCAGGATACCCAGTACTTC. Translating gives CSVARLLQDTQYF. The full variable domain, in which reference TRBV29-1 and TRBJ2-5 provide the parts outside the CDR3, is SAVISQKPSRDICQRGTSLTIQCQVDSQVTMMFWYRQQPGQSLTLIATANQGSEATYESGFVIDKFPISRPNLTFSTLTVSNMSPEDSSIYLCSVARLLQDTQYFGPGTRLLVL.

The chain combines TRBV5-1 with TRBJ2-5; D not certain. The CDR3 is 14 residues long. V gave up 0 bases and J gave up 9 bases, with 15 bases separating them. In germline, CDR1 is SGHRS, CDR2 YFSETQ. In nucleotides, the CDR3 is TGCGCCAGCAGCTTGGACGACTCCGGAAGGTCCCAGTACTTC. The encoded protein is CASSLDDSGRSQYF.

The chain has TRBV29-1 and TRBJ2-7, with 11 bases aligning to TRBD1. The CDR3 is 13 residues long. Germline assignment: CDR1 SQVTM and CDR2 ANQGSEA. The CDR3 region has the DNA TGCAGCGTTGAGGTCGGGACAGGGGGACATCTTCATGTC. The encoded protein is CSVEVGTGGHLHV.

This chain connects TRBV23-1 to TRBJ2-1; no firm D call. TRBV23-1 is given ORF status, its function remaining uncertain. The CDR3 contains 10 residues. V dropped 7 bases and J dropped 8 bases, with 6 bases sitting between them. Written as DNA, the CDR3 is TGCGCCAGCATTATAGATGAGCAGTTCTTC. Its protein product is CASIIDEQFF.

This clone was counted between two and nine times. The genes are TRBV5-1 and TRBJ2-2, with D hard to call. Germline V gene sequence: CDR1 SGHRS, CDR2 YFSETQ. Trimming cost V 2 bases and J 6 bases, with 14 bases left between them. The CDR3 consists of 15 residues. Here the CDR3 DNA reads TGCGCCAGCAGCTTACCCTCAAACAGTCCCGGGGAGCTGTTTTTT. Protein sequence: CASSLPSNSPGELFF.

This chain uses TRBV30 with TRBJ2-5, with 9 bases that match TRBD2. The CDR3 sequence is 16 residues long. V dropped 1 base and J dropped 4; count of bases not matched to a gene: 10. Germline CDR1 and CDR2: GTSNPN and SVGIG (reference sequence). CDR3 in amino acids: CAWSGSGRLLGETQYF. CDR3 nucleotide sequence: TGTGCCTGGAGTGGAAGCGGGAGGCTTCTAGGAGAGACCCAGTACTTC.

This chain connects TRBV4-1 to TRBJ2-5; the match to TRBD2 covers 7 bases. Germline-derived CDR1 and CDR2 are MGHRA and YSYEKL. The J segment lost 5 bases and the V segment lost 0 bases, leaving 12 bases of the junction unmatched. The CDR3 is made up of 17 amino acids. In DNA form, the CDR3 reads TGCGCCAGCAGCCAAGATAGGCGCGGCGGGAGCGGTGAGACCCAGTACTTC. Translating it yields CASSQDRRGGSGETQYF.

The genes are TRBV29-1 and TRBJ2-1; weak D call: TRBD2 (5 bases). Trimming pared 4 bases from V and 5 bases from J, leaving 12 bases between. This CDR3 is built from 13 residues. Germline CDR1 reads SQVTM; CDR2 reads ANQGSEA. The CDR3, as DNA: TGCAGCGTTGCCCCTATCGGGGACAATGAGCAGTTCTTC. Its translation: CSVAPIGDNEQFF.

The chain uses TRBV30 and TRBJ1-2, with D tentatively TRBD1 (5 bases). Trimming cost V 0 bases and J 8 bases, with 13 bases left between them. This CDR3 contains 13 residues. CDR1 and CDR2 from the germline V gene are GTSNPN and SVGIG (reference sequence). CDR3 loop: CAWSVLWGEGYTF. The CDR3 region has the DNA TGTGCCTGGAGTGTACTGTGGGGGGAAGGCTACACCTTC. The full variable domain, rest sourced from reference TRBV30 and TRBJ1-2, is SQTIHQWPATLVQPVGSPLSLECTVEGTSNPNLYWYRQAAGRGLQLLFYSVGIGQISSEVPQNLSASRPQDRQFILSSKKLLLSDSGFYLCAWSVLWGEGYTFGSGTRLTVV.

This clone was seen only a few times. This chain uses TRBV29-1 with TRBJ2-3; no firm D call. The CDR3 spans 12 residues. Trimming took 4 bases from V and 0 from J, leaving 5 bases between them. Germline V lookup: CDR1 SQVTM, CDR2 ANQGSEA. The CDR3 loop is CSVVPSTDTQYF. As DNA, the CDR3 is TGCAGCGTTGTCCCTAGCACAGATACGCAGTATTTT.

This clone was detected a few times. The rearrangement links TRBV29-1 to TRBJ1-1, with 11 nucleotides matching TRBD1. There are 13 residues in the CDR3. V lost 7 bases, J lost 2 bases, and 3 bases stayed unmatched. CDR1 SQVTM and CDR2 ANQGSEA come from the germline V gene. The CDR3 DNA reads as TGCAGCGGGTGGACAGGGGGCAACACTGAAGCTTTCTTT. This codes for CSGWTGGNTEAFF.

The J gene is TRBJ2-5, the V gene TRBV7-2; D is possibly TRBD2 (5 bases). This CDR3 is built from 14 residues. The germline V and J ends were trimmed by 4 bases and 1 base, with 10 bases remaining between them. In germline, CDR1 is SGHTA, CDR2 FQGNSA. CDR3: CASSWPRVQETQYF. CDR3 coding DNA: TGTGCCAGCAGCTGGCCGCGGGTCCAAGAGACCCAGTACTTC.

The V gene is TRBV28, the J gene TRBJ2-1; D is perhaps TRBD2 (6 bases). Germline V gene data show CDR1 as MDHEN and CDR2 as SYDVKM. This CDR3 region has 13 residues. V shed 2 bases and J shed 13 bases, with 15 bases lying between them. Here the CDR3 reads CASSLRGGLTQFF. In DNA, the CDR3 is TGTGCCAGCAGTTTAAGAGGAGGACTAACACAGTTCTTC. The full variable domain, completed using reference TRBV28 and TRBJ2-1, is DVKVTQSSRYLVKRTGEKVFLECVQDMDHENMFWYRQDPGLGLRLIYFSYDVKMKEKGDIPEGYSVSREKKERFSLILESASTNQTSMYLCASSLRGGLTQFFGPGTRLTVL.

This chain connects TRBV5-1 to TRBJ2-3; 7 nucleotides match TRBD2. With 6 bases clipped from V and 2 bases from J, the junction kept 12 bases outside the gene matches. Germline CDR1 and CDR2: SGHRS and YFSETQ. The CDR3 contains 16 residues. The CDR3, as DNA: TGCGCCAGCAAACCTCCCCCAGCGGGGCACACAGATACGCAGTATTTT. It encodes CASKPPPAGHTDTQYF.

V is TRBV20-1 and J is TRBJ2-3; the D is unclear. The CDR3 loop spans 11 amino acids. Germline V lookup: CDR1 DFQATT, CDR2 SNEGSKA (reference sequence). Trimming left V 4 bases short and J 6 bases short, with 8 bases between. The CDR3: CSAIGFDTQYF. The CDR3 DNA reads as TGCAGTGCTATAGGGTTCGATACGCAGTATTTT.

This chain uses TRBV9 with TRBJ1-2; D call uncertain. Trimming removed 0 bases at V and 3 bases at J, with 12 bases between. Germline CDR1 is SGDLS and CDR2 is YYNGEE. There are 15 residues in the CDR3. The CDR3 sequence is CASSVAIGLHYGYTF. In nucleotides, the CDR3 is TGTGCCAGCAGCGTAGCCATTGGGCTCCACTATGGCTACACCTTC.

The V and J genes are TRBV30 and TRBJ2-2; D perhaps matches TRBD2 (6 bases). The germline gives CDR1 GTSNPN, CDR2 SVGIG (reference sequence). Deletions cut 7 bases from V and 7 bases from J, with 7 bases between. CDR3 length: 10 residues. The chain's CDR3 is CASGDGELFF. CDR3 sequence (DNA): TGTGCCTCGGGGGACGGGGAGCTGTTTTTT.

V is TRBV28 and J is TRBJ1-2; no clear D. The CDR3 covers 12 residues. Germline CDR1 reads MDHEN; CDR2 reads SYDVKM. Trimming shortened V by 6 bases and J by 3 bases, and 8 bases separated the two germline ends. The CDR3 sequence is CASSPGDYGYTF. The CDR3 coding sequence is TGTGCCAGCAGCCCCGGGGACTATGGCTACACCTTC.

The chain combines TRBV29-1 with TRBJ2-5; possibly TRBD2 for D (5 bases). Germline CDR1 SQVTM, CDR2 ANQGSEA. V lost 6 bases, J lost 4 bases, and 12 bases lay in between. The CDR3 has 12 amino acids. The CDR3 loop reads CSVTGNRETQYF. As DNA, the CDR3 is TGCAGCGTAACGGGAAATCGAGAGACCCAGTACTTC. The whole variable domain, remainder taken from reference TRBV29-1 and TRBJ2-5, is SAVISQKPSRDICQRGTSLTIQCQVDSQVTMMFWYRQQPGQSLTLIATANQGSEATYESGFVIDKFPISRPNLTFSTLTVSNMSPEDSSIYLCSVTGNRETQYFGPGTRLLVL.

This clone was detected only a few times. The chain uses TRBV18 and TRBJ2-1; D gene ambiguous. The germline V gene has CDR1 KGHSH and CDR2 LQKENI. Trimming pared 3 bases from V and 8 bases from J, leaving 11 bases between. The CDR3 totals 13 residues. CDR3 coding DNA: TGTGCCAGCTCACCGGGCCTAACGGATGAGCAGTTCTTC. Protein: CASSPGLTDEQFF.

The chain couples TRBV7-2 to TRBJ2-3; the D gene is possibly TRBD2 (6 bases). Germline V gene data show CDR1 as SGHTA and CDR2 as FQGNSA. This CDR3 spans 15 amino acids. V lost 1 base, J lost 0 bases, and 8 bases lay in between. Written as DNA, the CDR3 is TGTGCCAGCAGCTTAGACGGGGGAAGCACAGATACGCAGTATTTT. Translation gives CASSLDGGSTDTQYF. Full variable domain (remainder filled in from reference TRBV7-2 and TRBJ2-3): GAGVSQSPSNKVTEKGKDVELRCDPISGHTALYWYRQSLGQGLEFLIYFQGNSAPDKSGLPSDRFSAERTGGSVSTLTIQRTQQEDSAVYLCASSLDGGSTDTQYFGPGTRLTVL.

This clone occurred once. The chain has TRBV27 and TRBJ2-1; D is ambiguous. Germline V CDR1 and CDR2: MNHEY, SMNVEV (reference sequence). This CDR3 has 15 amino acids. Trimming took 5 bases from V and 1 from J, leaving 12 bases between them. CDR3 DNA: TGTGCCAGCAGTAGGTCCCTGAGGTCCTACAATGAGCAGTTCTTC. Translating it yields CASSRSLRSYNEQFF.

The chain is built from TRBV19 and TRBJ2-5; tentative D call: TRBD1 (6 bases). V lost 7 bases and J lost 5, with 14 bases in between. The CDR3 is 13 amino acids. From germline, CDR1 is LNHDA and CDR2 SQIVND (reference sequence). The chain's CDR3 is CASIGRGQETQYF. The DNA of the CDR3 is TGTGCCAGTATAGGCAGGGGTCAGGAGACCCAGTACTTC.

The chain recombines TRBV30 with TRBJ2-1; 11 bases line up with TRBD2. V lost 2 bases to trimming and J lost 3 bases; unmatched junction nucleotides: 12. The germline CDR1 and CDR2 sequences are GTSNPN and SVGIG (reference sequence). CDR3 length: 18 residues. The CDR3 sequence is CAWSPDGSGTSGYNEQFF. The CDR3 DNA follows: TGTGCCTGGAGTCCCGATGGAAGTGGGACTAGCGGCTACAATGAGCAGTTCTTC.

V is TRBV20-1 and J is TRBJ2-7; D is undetermined. CDR3 size: 8 residues. Per germline, CDR1 DFQATT and CDR2 SNEGSKA (reference sequence). CDR3 nucleotide sequence: TGCAGCGGATACGAGCAGTACTTC. The encoded protein is CSGYEQYF.

The V call is TRBV30, the J call TRBJ2-3, with 9 bases identical to TRBD2. V shed 2 bases and J 0 bases; nucleotides not matched to a gene: 9. CDR3 length equals 17 residues. In germline, CDR1 is GTSNPN, CDR2 SVGIG (reference sequence). The DNA for the CDR3 is TGTGCCTGGAGTCCTCGACTAGCGGTACTTAGCACAGATACGCAGTATTTT. As protein: CAWSPRLAVLSTDTQYF.

The chain links TRBV30 to TRBJ2-3; the D gene is possibly TRBD2 (6 bases). The CDR3 runs 11 residues. V was shortened by 3 bases and J by 9 bases, with 10 bases between the two germline ends. In germline, CDR1 is GTSNPN, CDR2 SVGIG (reference sequence). CDR3 amino acids: CAWRRGETQYF. CDR3 nucleotides: TGTGCCTGGAGACGCGGGGAGACGCAGTATTTT.

The genes are TRBV15 and TRBJ2-6, with 11 bases identical to TRBD2. Per germline, CDR1 LNHNV and CDR2 YYDKDF (reference sequence). The CDR3 is 22 amino acids. V lost 0 bases, J lost 1 base, and 14 bases stayed unmatched. DNA of the CDR3: TGTGCCACCAGCAGAGATTTGGATGGGTGGGGACTAGCGGAGTCTGGGGCCAACGTCCTGACTTTC. Amino acid sequence: CATSRDLDGWGLAESGANVLTF.

This clone occurred a few times. The genes are TRBV29-1 and TRBJ2-5; 10 nucleotides align to TRBD2. Germline V gene data show CDR1 as SQVTM and CDR2 as ANQGSEA. V gave up 4 bases and J gave up 5 bases; unmatched junction bases: 4. The CDR3 runs 13 residues. CDR3 in DNA: TGCAGCGTTGTCAGCGGGGGGGAGGAGACCCAGTACTTC. Protein: CSVVSGGEETQYF.

This chain joins TRBV4-3 and TRBJ2-3; D unclear. V lost 3 bases, J lost 2 bases, and 6 bases lay in between. Germline assignment: CDR1 LGHNA and CDR2 YSLEER. The CDR3 runs to 13 residues. The CDR3 nucleotides are TGCGCCAGCAGCCAGGGTCACACAGATACGCAGTATTTT. Translated: CASSQGHTDTQYF.